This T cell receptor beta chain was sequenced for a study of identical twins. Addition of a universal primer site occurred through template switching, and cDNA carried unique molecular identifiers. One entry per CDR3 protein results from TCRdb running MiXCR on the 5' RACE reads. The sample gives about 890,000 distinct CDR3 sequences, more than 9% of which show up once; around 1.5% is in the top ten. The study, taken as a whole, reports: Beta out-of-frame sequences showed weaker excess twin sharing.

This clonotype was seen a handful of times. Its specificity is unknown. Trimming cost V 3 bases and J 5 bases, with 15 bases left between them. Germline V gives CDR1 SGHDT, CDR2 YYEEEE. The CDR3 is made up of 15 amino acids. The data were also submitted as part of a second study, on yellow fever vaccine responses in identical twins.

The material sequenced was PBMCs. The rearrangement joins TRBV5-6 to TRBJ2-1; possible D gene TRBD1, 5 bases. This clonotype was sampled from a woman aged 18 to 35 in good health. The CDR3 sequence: CASSSRTPQDNEQFF. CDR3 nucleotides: TGTGCCAGCAGCTCCCGGACACCCCAAGACAATGAGCAGTTCTTC.